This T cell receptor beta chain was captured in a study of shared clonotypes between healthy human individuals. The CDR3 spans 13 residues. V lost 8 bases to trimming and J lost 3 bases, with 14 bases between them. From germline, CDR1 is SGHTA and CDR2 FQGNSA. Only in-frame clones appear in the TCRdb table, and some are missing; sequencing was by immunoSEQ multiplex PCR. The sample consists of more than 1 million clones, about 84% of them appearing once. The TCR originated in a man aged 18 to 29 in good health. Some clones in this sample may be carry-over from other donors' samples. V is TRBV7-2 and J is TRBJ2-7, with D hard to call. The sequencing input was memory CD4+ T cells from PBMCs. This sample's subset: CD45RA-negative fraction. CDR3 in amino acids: CASGNRTYYEQYF. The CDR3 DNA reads TGTGCCAGCGGGAACAGAACCTACTACGAGCAGTACTTC. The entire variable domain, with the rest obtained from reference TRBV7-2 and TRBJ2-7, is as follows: GAGVSQSPSNKVTEKGKDVELRCDPISGHTALYWYRQSLGQGLEFLIYFQGNSAPDKSGLPSDRFSAERTGGSVSTLTIQRTQQEDSAVYLCASGNRTYYEQYFGPGTRLTVT.